The T cell receptor (beta chain) described here comes from a study of T cell repertoires in cytomegalovirus infection. The wider study: Public TCR beta signature analysis indicated the presence of both CMV infection and matching HLA type. Points from the study as a whole: Clonotype analysis showed dominance of the ex vivo response by HLA-C-restricted CMV-specific TCR beta clonotypes. People with CMV and the relevant HLA were identified by cumulative public TCR beta family frequency.

Regarding this clonotype: The antigen is not known.

Germline CDR1 reads SGHNT; CDR2 reads YYREEE (reference sequence). Trimming at V came to 4 bases and at J to 4 bases, leaving 11 bases not matched to a gene. CDR3 size: 16 residues. Each CDR3 protein is one row after TCRdb ran MiXCR on the reads. The sample lists 310,000 or so distinct CDR3 sequences, about a sixth occurring once. The rearrangement joins TRBV5-4 to TRBJ2-1, with 7 bases identical to TRBD1. The sequencing sample was made of PBMCs. The TCR originated in a human donor in good health (CMV status not recorded). Some clones in this sample may be carry-over from other donors' samples. The CDR3 here is CASSPRQGRGYNEQFF. CDR3 coding DNA: TGTGCCAGCAGCCCAAGACAGGGTAGAGGTTACAATGAGCAGTTCTTC. Using reference TRBV5-4 and TRBJ2-1 for the parts outside the CDR3, the full variable domain is ETGVTQSPTHLIKTRGQQVTLRCSSQSGHNTVSWYQQALGQGPQFIFQYYREEENGRGNFPPRFSGLQFPNYSSELNVNALELDDSALYLCASSPRQGRGYNEQFFGPGTRLTVL.